A selection of T cell receptor beta chains follows, all from one sample in a study of blood T cell repertoires in COVID-19. The data were produced by immunoSEQ multiplex PCR, yet TCRdb's version contains in-frame clones alone and is incomplete. The sample holds 110,000 or so clones, about 88% seen once. Sample: peripheral blood. The receptors here all came from a man aged 40-49 years with acute or convalescent COVID-19. The CDR3 runs from the conserved cysteine through the conserved F or W. A D gene is named only where the DNA matches it firmly. The size field is filled for only some rows; it gives once, few, many or a size class.

J gene: TRBJ1-1; CDR3 length: 14; clone size: once; V gene: TRBV7-9; D gene: NA; CDR3 protein: CASSLDLSSHEAFF; CDR3 DNA: TGTGCCAGCAGCTTAGATCTTAGCAGCCATGAAGCTTTCTTT
J gene: TRBJ2-7; CDR3 length: 15; clone size: once; V gene: TRBV5-6; D gene: NA; CDR3 protein: CASSLSGRGDYEQYF; CDR3 DNA: TGTGCCAGCAGCTTGTCTGGCAGGGGGGATTACGAGCAGTACTTC
J gene: TRBJ2-7; CDR3 length: 14; clone size: NA; V gene: TRBV7-2; D gene: NA; CDR3 protein: CASSQGPLNYEQYF; CDR3 DNA: TGTGCCAGCAGCCAGGGGCCCCTCAACTACGAGCAGTACTTC
J gene: TRBJ1-1; CDR3 length: 14; clone size: NA; V gene: TRBV7-6; D gene: TRBD1; CDR3 protein: CASSKRQGNTEAFF; CDR3 DNA: TGTGCCAGCAGCAAACGACAGGGAAACACTGAAGCTTTCTTT
J gene: TRBJ2-5; CDR3 length: 18; clone size: NA; V gene: TRBV5-8; D gene: TRBD2; CDR3 protein: CASSFGRISGGSYETQYF; CDR3 DNA: TGTGCCAGCAGCTTTGGCCGGATTAGCGGGGGGTCATACGAGACCCAGTACTTC
J gene: TRBJ1-5; CDR3 length: 12; clone size: NA; V gene: TRBV12-3/TRBV12-4; D gene: NA; CDR3 protein: CASSSLSRPQHF; CDR3 DNA: TGTGCCAGCAGCTCCCTTAGTCGGCCCCAGCATTTT
J gene: TRBJ1-1; CDR3 length: 14; clone size: NA; V gene: TRBV6-2/TRBV6-3; D gene: NA; CDR3 protein: CASSYVAGLTEAFF; CDR3 DNA: TGTGCCAGCAGTTACGTCGCAGGCCTTACTGAAGCTTTCTTT
J gene: TRBJ1-5; CDR3 length: 13; clone size: NA; V gene: TRBV2; D gene: NA; CDR3 protein: CAIQDSSNQPQHF; CDR3 DNA: TGTGCCATCCAGGACAGCAGCAATCAGCCCCAGCATTTT
J gene: TRBJ1-1; CDR3 length: 15; clone size: NA; V gene: TRBV15; D gene: NA; CDR3 protein: CATSRLVGGVTEAFF; CDR3 DNA: TGTGCCACCAGCAGACTTGTAGGGGGTGTCACTGAAGCTTTCTTT
J gene: TRBJ1-4; CDR3 length: 15; clone size: NA; V gene: TRBV15; D gene: TRBD1; CDR3 protein: CATSSPQGVKEKLFF; CDR3 DNA: TGTGCCACCAGCAGTCCTCAGGGGGTAAAGGAAAAACTGTTTTTT
J gene: TRBJ1-5; CDR3 length: 15; clone size: once; V gene: TRBV27; D gene: NA; CDR3 protein: CASSAMGGSNQPQHF; CDR3 DNA: TGTGCCAGCAGCGCTATGGGAGGTAGCAATCAGCCCCAGCATTTT
J gene: TRBJ2-1; CDR3 length: 14; clone size: NA; V gene: TRBV9; D gene: NA; CDR3 protein: CASSVGGRGNEQFF; CDR3 DNA: TGTGCCAGCAGCGTAGGGGGCCGGGGGAATGAGCAGTTCTTC
J gene: TRBJ1-5; CDR3 length: 12; clone size: NA; V gene: TRBV3-1/TRBV3-2; D gene: TRBD1; CDR3 protein: CASNTGEQPQHF; CDR3 DNA: TGTGCCAGCAACACAGGGGAACAGCCCCAGCATTTT
J gene: TRBJ1-1; CDR3 length: 13; clone size: NA; V gene: TRBV12-3/TRBV12-4; D gene: NA; CDR3 protein: CASSFSVNTEAFF; CDR3 DNA: TGTGCCAGCAGTTTTTCGGTAAACACTGAAGCTTTCTTT
J gene: TRBJ2-3; CDR3 length: 11; clone size: NA; V gene: TRBV5-6; D gene: NA; CDR3 protein: CASSYSDTQYF; CDR3 DNA: TGTGCCAGCAGCTACAGCGATACGCAGTATTTT
J gene: TRBJ2-1; CDR3 length: 12; clone size: NA; V gene: TRBV7-2; D gene: NA; CDR3 protein: CASSLDLNEQFF; CDR3 DNA: TGTGCCAGCAGCCTCGACTTAAATGAGCAGTTCTTC
J gene: TRBJ1-4; CDR3 length: 16; clone size: NA; V gene: TRBV27; D gene: TRBD1; CDR3 protein: CASSFWPGQGVEKLFF; CDR3 DNA: TGTGCCAGCAGTTTTTGGCCGGGACAGGGGGTTGAAAAACTGTTTTTT